This T cell receptor beta chain came from a study of blood T cell repertoires in COVID-19. Study information: Acute and convalescent COVID-19 samples came from the United States, Italy and Spain.

Method: immunoSEQ multiplex PCR; TCRdb's copy keeps in-frame clones and lacks some. The sample has around 160,000 clones; 80% to 90% are singletons. The J segment lost 5 bases and the V segment lost 5 bases, leaving 0 bases of the junction unmatched. Germline V CDR1 and CDR2: SGHAT, FQNNGV. The CDR3 consists of 13 residues. What was sequenced was peripheral blood. The sequence was obtained from a human donor with acute or convalescent COVID-19. The donor label of this sample is uncertain. V usage is TRBV11-2 and J usage is TRBJ2-3; 11 nucleotides agree with TRBD1. The CDR3: CASSGTGGDTQYF. The CDR3 DNA reads TGTGCCAGCAGCGGGACAGGGGGAGATACGCAGTATTTT.